The sequence of this T cell receptor beta chain was determined in a study of T cell changes during pregnancy in multiple sclerosis. Measured with immunoSEQ multiplex PCR; TCRdb has only the in-frame clones, and not every one. The sample holds some 74,000 clones, 92% seen once. This CDR3 has 15 residues. Trimming shortened V by 2 bases and J by 2 bases, and 11 bases separated the two germline ends. Germline-derived CDR1 and CDR2 are MRHNA and SNTAGT. The clonotype originates from a female donor with multiple sclerosis, enrolled in a pregnancy study. The specimen was peripheral blood, collected before pregnancy. The chain combines TRBV6-4 with TRBJ2-3, with TRBD2 as a possible D gene (6 bases). CDR3 nucleotides: TGTGCCAGCAGTGACGGGCGGGGCCCCACAGATACGCAGTATTTT. Encoded protein: CASSDGRGPTDTQYF.